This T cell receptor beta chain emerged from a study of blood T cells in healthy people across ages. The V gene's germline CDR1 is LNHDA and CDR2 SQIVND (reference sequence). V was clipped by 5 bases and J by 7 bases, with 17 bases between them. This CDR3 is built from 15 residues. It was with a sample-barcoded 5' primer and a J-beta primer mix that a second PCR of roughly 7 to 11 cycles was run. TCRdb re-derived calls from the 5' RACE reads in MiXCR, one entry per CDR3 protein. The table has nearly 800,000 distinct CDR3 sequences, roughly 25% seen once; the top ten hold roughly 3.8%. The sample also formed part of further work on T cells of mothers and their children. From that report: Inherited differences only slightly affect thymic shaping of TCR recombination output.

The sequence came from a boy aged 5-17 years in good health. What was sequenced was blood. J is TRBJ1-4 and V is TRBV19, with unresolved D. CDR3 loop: CASSSNSAGGEKLFF. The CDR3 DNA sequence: TGTGCCAGTAGTTCTAACAGCGCGGGAGGTGAAAAACTGTTTTTT.